The rows below give T cell receptor beta chains drawn from one sample of a study of a mutant IDH1 vaccine in newly diagnosed glioma. Only in-frame clones appear in the TCRdb table, and some are missing; sequencing was by immunoSEQ multiplex PCR. The data show under 35,000 clones, roughly 87% seen once. The sample consisted of PBMCs, taken from a glioma patient treated with radiotherapy, temozolomide or both. These TCRs come from a man younger than 45 with glioma. CDR3s include the opening cysteine and the closing phenylalanine or tryptophan. D genes are given only for firm matches. Not every row has a clone size; where given, it reads once, few, many or a size class.

clone_size,j_call,d_call,v_call,cdr3_nt,cdr3_aa
NA,TRBJ1-5,TRBD1,TRBV7-9,TGTGCCAGCAGCCTAGGGGCAGGGGGAACCAATCAGCCCCAGCATTTT,CASSLGAGGTNQPQHF
NA,TRBJ1-2,NA,TRBV6-5,TGTGCCAGCAGTTATGAGGGGCATGGCTACACCTTC,CASSYEGHGYTF
NA,TRBJ1-5,NA,TRBV30,TGTGCCTGGAGCGGAGGGAGTGGCCTCGTTACTAATAGCAATCAGCCCCAGCATTTT,CAWSGGSGLVTNSNQPQHF
NA,TRBJ2-7,TRBD1,TRBV2,TGTGCCAGCAGTACGGGACAGGAGTCGGTACGGGACTTC,CASSTGQESVRDF
NA,TRBJ2-7,NA,TRBV27,TGTGCCAGCAGTCTTTTTCAAGGCTACGAGCAGTACTTC,CASSLFQGYEQYF
NA,TRBJ2-6,NA,TRBV5-4,TGTGCCAGCACCTCTGGTCCAGTCTCTGGGGCCAACGTCCTGACTTTC,CASTSGPVSGANVLTF
NA,TRBJ2-7,NA,TRBV5-3,TGTGCCAGAAGCTTGGAATCCCCCTCGGGGGTCTACGAGCAGTACTTC,CARSLESPSGVYEQYF
NA,TRBJ1-1,TRBD1,TRBV6-5,TGTGCCAGCAGGACAGGGGGGTACACTGAAGCTTTCTTT,CASRTGGYTEAFF
NA,TRBJ2-7,NA,TRBV9,TGTGCCAGCAGCGTAGTCGACGGAGGCTACGAGCAGTACTTC,CASSVVDGGYEQYF
NA,TRBJ2-2,NA,TRBV9,TGTGCCAGCAGCGAGGGGACCTCGGGGGAGCTGTTTTTT,CASSEGTSGELFF
few,TRBJ1-1,NA,TRBV30,TGTGCCTGGAGTCACTCCAGGAGGGGTAATTCCGCTGAAGCTTTCTTT,CAWSHSRRGNSAEAFF
NA,TRBJ1-4,TRBD1,TRBV27,TGTGCCAGCACTAGGGACAGCGCGAGTGAAAAACTGTTTTTT,CASTRDSASEKLFF
NA,TRBJ2-7,TRBD2,TRBV6-1,TGTGCCAGCAGTTTAGCGGGAAGCTACGAGCAGTACTTC,CASSLAGSYEQYF
NA,TRBJ1-4,NA,TRBV18,TGTGCCAGCTCACCGGCGGGGGCCCCTTCAACTAATGAAAAACTGTTTTTT,CASSPAGAPSTNEKLFF
NA,TRBJ1-2,NA,TRBV7-2,TGTGCCAGCAGCTTATTGGGGAACTATGGCTACACCTTC,CASSLLGNYGYTF
NA,TRBJ1-2,NA,TRBV6-1,TGTGCCAGCAGTGATGAGAGGGCAGGGGACTATGGCTACACCTTC,CASSDERAGDYGYTF
NA,TRBJ2-5,NA,TRBV25-1,TGTGCCAGCAGGGAGGGCGGACGGACCAGCCAAGAGACCCAGTACTTC,CASREGGRTSQETQYF
NA,TRBJ1-6,NA,TRBV5-5,TGTGCCAGCAGCCCCCATGGGGATGAGAATTCACCCCTCCACTTT,CASSPHGDENSPLHF
once,TRBJ2-5,TRBD1,TRBV5-1,TGCGCCAGCAGCTTGGAAGGGACAGGGGGCTGGGAGACCCAGTACTTC,CASSLEGTGGWETQYF
NA,TRBJ1-5,NA,TRBV28,TGTGCCAGCAGTTCCTGGGCCGCGGCAAGCAATCAGCCCCAGCATTTT,CASSSWAAASNQPQHF
NA,TRBJ1-5,TRBD1,TRBV27,TGTGCCAGCAGGCCCGGGACAGCAAGCAATCAGCCCCAGCATTTT,CASRPGTASNQPQHF
NA,TRBJ1-2,TRBD1,TRBV4-1,TGCGCCAGCAGCCAAACAGGGGAACGAGCGGGCGGCTACACCTTC,CASSQTGERAGGYTF
once,TRBJ2-5,TRBD1,TRBV5-6,TGTGCCAGCAGCTTTTCGACAGGGGGCTTTACAGAGACCCAGTACTTC,CASSFSTGGFTETQYF
NA,TRBJ1-1,NA,TRBV7-9,TGTGCCAGCAGCTTGGGCGAATTGTATACTGAAGCTTTCTTT,CASSLGELYTEAFF
NA,TRBJ2-7,TRBD1,TRBV4-2,TGTGCCAGCAGCCATGGGACAGGGGCGTACGAGCAGTACTTC,CASSHGTGAYEQYF
NA,TRBJ2-1,TRBD1,TRBV5-3,TGTGCCAGCACCTGCTCCCCACAGGGGTTTGAGCAGTTCTTC,CASTCSPQGFEQFF
NA,TRBJ2-1,NA,TRBV30,TGTGCCTGGATAGGGGCCAGGGTGGGGGGCCGGGTCGATGAGCAGTTCTTC,CAWIGARVGGRVDEQFF
NA,TRBJ1-1,NA,TRBV6-5,TGTGCCAGCAGCTACCAGGTGAACACTGAAGCTTTCTTT,CASSYQVNTEAFF